These T cell receptor beta chains were read from a single sample in a study of HIV-infected patients and healthy controls. TCRdb re-called the 5' RACE reads through MiXCR, storing one row per CDR3 protein. The data hold under 70,000 distinct CDR3 sequences, with 15% to 20% observed a single time. Sequencing input: CD4+ T cells from blood. The receptors were gathered from a human donor in good health. The CDR3 runs from the conserved cysteine through the conserved F or W. The D gene is left open where the match is weak. Part of the rows lack a size; the others show once, few, many or a class for expanded clones.

TRBV6-6	TRBJ2-3	NA	TRBD2	CASSKAGVSTDTQYF	TGTGCCAGCAGCAAAGCGGGGGTTAGCACAGATACGCAGTATTTT
TRBV11-3	TRBJ2-1	many	NA	CASTSNMKAHEQFF	TGTGCCAGCACCTCGAACATGAAAGCGCATGAGCAGTTCTTC
TRBV28	TRBJ1-4	many	NA	CATSALPTNEKLFF	TGTGCCACCTCGGCCCTGCCAACTAATGAAAAACTGTTTTTT
TRBV11-2	TRBJ2-3	NA	NA	CASSVFPADTQYF	TGTGCCAGCAGCGTTTTTCCCGCAGATACGCAGTATTTT
TRBV3-1	TRBJ1-2	NA	TRBD1	CASSQVQGDYGYTF	TGTGCCAGCAGCCAAGTACAGGGGGACTATGGCTACACCTTC
TRBV25-1	TRBJ2-7	many	NA	CASSDREIYEQYF	TGTGCCAGCAGTGACCGGGAGATCTACGAGCAGTACTTC
TRBV27	TRBJ2-7	many	NA	CASRRDGYSYEQYF	TGTGCCAGCAGACGGGACGGGTACTCCTACGAGCAGTACTTC
TRBV19	TRBJ2-5	NA	NA	CASSITPYQETQYF	TGTGCCAGTAGTATCACACCGTACCAAGAGACCCAGTACTTC
TRBV4-2	TRBJ2-3	few	TRBD2	CASSQDLGLAGGSISTDTQYF	TGTGCCAGCAGCCAAGACCTGGGACTAGCGGGAGGGTCGATCAGCACAGATACGCAGTATTTT
TRBV29-1	TRBJ1-1	few	TRBD1	CSVDRGRTEAFF	TGCAGCGTTGACAGGGGGCGGACTGAAGCTTTCTTT
TRBV7-2	TRBJ2-1	many	TRBD2	CASSLASGEHNEQFF	TGTGCCAGCAGCTTAGCTAGCGGGGAACACAATGAGCAGTTCTTC
TRBV11-2	TRBJ2-7	many	NA	CASSFSSLSYEQYF	TGTGCCAGCAGCTTTTCCTCTCTTTCCTACGAGCAGTACTTC
TRBV5-5	TRBJ2-3	NA	TRBD2	CASRPIAGGSYTQYF	TGTGCCAGCAGGCCTATAGCGGGAGGGAGTTATACGCAGTATTTC
TRBV24-1	TRBJ2-1	few	NA	CATKRDQTAEQFF	TGTGCCACCAAGAGGGATCAAACCGCGGAGCAGTTCTTC
TRBV7-2	TRBJ1-2	few	TRBD1	CASSADRASNYGYTF	TGTGCCAGCAGCGCTGACAGGGCGTCTAACTATGGCTACACCTTC
TRBV14	TRBJ2-1	many	NA	CASSQDLWGAAKDEQFF	TGTGCCAGCAGCCAAGATCTGTGGGGAGCGGCCAAAGATGAGCAGTTCTTC
TRBV6-1	TRBJ1-2	few	TRBD1	CASSRQGQSGGNGYTF	TGTGCCAGCAGTAGACAGGGACAATCCGGGGGGAATGGCTACACCTTC
TRBV7-2	TRBJ1-5	NA	NA	CASSLAGPSSQPQHF	TGTGCCAGCAGCTTAGCGGGACCCTCAAGTCAGCCCCAGCATTTT
TRBV7-2	TRBJ1-5	many	NA	CASSLFPRGKGQPQHF	TGTGCCAGCAGCTTATTTCCGAGGGGGAAAGGTCAGCCCCAGCATTTT
TRBV7-3	TRBJ2-3	many	NA	CASSLLAGGADTQYF	TGTGCCAGCAGCTTACTCGCGGGCGGGGCAGATACGCAGTATTTT
TRBV4-2	TRBJ1-2	many	NA	CASSQESITGDGYTF	TGTGCCAGCAGCCAAGAGTCGATTACTGGTGATGGCTACACCTTC
TRBV3-1	TRBJ1-1	many	NA	CASSRGQMSTEAFF	TGTGCCAGCAGCCGAGGACAGATGAGCACTGAAGCTTTCTTT
TRBV5-1	TRBJ1-1	NA	NA	CASTKDHRQGSAFF	TGCGCCAGCACGAAGGATCACCGGCAGGGCTCAGCTTTCTTT
TRBV6-2/TRBV6-3	TRBJ1-2	few	TRBD1	CASSSPPGQIYGYTF	TGTGCCAGCAGTTCCCCACCGGGACAGATTTATGGCTACACCTTC
TRBV7-9	TRBJ1-1	NA	NA	CASSLEIVNTEAFF	TGTGCCAGCAGCTTAGAAATCGTGAACACTGAAGCTTTCTTT
TRBV5-5	TRBJ1-5	few	TRBD1	CASSPQGTGSQPQHF	TGTGCCAGCAGCCCCCAGGGGACAGGTAGTCAGCCCCAGCATTTT
TRBV3-2	TRBJ1-4	NA	NA	CASSQDIRWTDFGGLFF	TGTGCCAGCAGCCAAGATATAAGATGGACGGACTTCGGCGGACTGTTTTTT
TRBV11-2	TRBJ1-1	few	NA	CASSLERQLEAFF	TGTGCCAGCAGCTTAGAACGTCAGCTGGAAGCTTTCTTT
TRBV18	TRBJ2-3	NA	NA	CASSPITDTQYF	TGTGCCAGCTCACCAATCACAGATACGCAGTATTTT
TRBV7-2	TRBJ2-1	few	NA	CASSLGRRGRGTYNEQFF	TGTGCCAGCAGCTTAGGACGTCGCGGGCGGGGAACCTACAATGAGCAGTTCTTC
TRBV9	TRBJ2-1	many	NA	CASSVVPYRDNEQFF	TGTGCCAGCAGCGTAGTCCCGTACAGAGACAATGAGCAGTTCTTC
TRBV3-1	TRBJ2-1	NA	TRBD2	CASSQDSRGRSGEQFF	TGTGCCAGCAGCCAAGATAGTCGCGGGAGATCCGGTGAGCAGTTCTTC
TRBV7-3	TRBJ2-3	many	TRBD2	CASSPGLAGSTDTQYF	TGTGCCAGCAGCCCAGGACTAGCGGGGAGCACAGATACGCAGTATTTT
TRBV7-3	TRBJ1-2	many	NA	CASSLVPGGLGYTF	TGTGCCAGCAGCTTAGTTCCCGGAGGATTAGGTTACACCTTC
TRBV20-1	TRBJ2-4	NA	TRBD2	CSAGRLAGNSGYIQYF	TGCAGTGCAGGGCGCCTAGCGGGAAACTCGGGCTACATTCAGTACTTC
TRBV3-1	TRBJ2-7	many	TRBD2	CASSLSASGYEQYF	TGTGCCAGCAGCCTCTCGGCTAGCGGATACGAGCAGTACTTC
TRBV28	TRBJ2-5	many	TRBD2	CASSLSLAASQETQYF	TGTGCCAGCAGTTTGTCTCTAGCGGCCAGCCAAGAGACCCAGTACTTC
TRBV20-1	TRBJ1-1	NA	NA	CSAPGTGRRANTEAFF	TGCAGTGCTCCCGGCACGGGGCGGCGGGCGAACACTGAAGCTTTCTTT
TRBV11-3	TRBJ1-2	many	NA	CASSLSDGLLGYGYTF	TGTGCCAGCAGCTTAAGTGACGGACTCTTAGGCTATGGCTACACCTTC
TRBV2	TRBJ2-7	few	TRBD2	CASSPSWGGPTHEQYF	TGTGCCAGCAGCCCCTCGTGGGGAGGGCCCACCCACGAGCAGTACTTC
TRBV24-1	TRBJ2-2	NA	NA	CATSDLQRTGELFF	TGTGCCACCAGTGATTTGCAGCGGACCGGGGAGCTGTTTTTT
TRBV7-2	TRBJ2-7	many	NA	CASSSRAEQYF	TGTGCCAGCAGCTCGCGGGCCGAGCAGTACTTC
TRBV6-8	TRBJ2-1	NA	NA	CASSDNEQFF	TGTGCCAGCAGTGACAATGAGCAGTTCTTC
TRBV18	TRBJ2-1	few	TRBD1	CASSPPTGGEEQFF	TGTGCCAGCTCACCACCGACAGGGGGTGAGGAGCAGTTCTTC
TRBV30	TRBJ1-2	many	NA	CAWRRDTYGYTF	TGTGCCTGGAGGAGGGACACCTATGGCTACACCTTC
TRBV4-1	TRBJ2-3	few	NA	CASSQDPGTERTDTQYF	TGCGCCAGCAGCCAAGACCCCGGGACTGAACGCACAGATACGCAGTATTTT
TRBV7-2	TRBJ1-3	few	NA	CASTIRGGVPVGNTIYF	TGTGCCAGCACCATTCGCGGGGGGGTACCGGTTGGAAACACCATATATTTT
TRBV13	TRBJ2-3	NA	NA	CASSRLLDNTDTQYF	TGTGCCAGCAGCCGATTACTAGATAATACAGATACGCAGTATTTT
TRBV11-2	TRBJ2-6	many	NA	CASRGGGASSGANVLTF	TGTGCCAGCAGAGGGGGCGGGGCAAGCTCTGGGGCCAACGTCCTGACTTTC
TRBV14	TRBJ1-1	NA	NA	CASSRRLWDTEAFF	TGTGCCAGCAGCCGCCGGCTATGGGACACTGAAGCTTTCTTT
TRBV3-1	TRBJ1-1	many	TRBD1	CASSQGTGQGARGTEAFF	TGTGCCAGCAGCCAGGGAACGGGACAGGGGGCGCGAGGCACTGAAGCTTTCTTT